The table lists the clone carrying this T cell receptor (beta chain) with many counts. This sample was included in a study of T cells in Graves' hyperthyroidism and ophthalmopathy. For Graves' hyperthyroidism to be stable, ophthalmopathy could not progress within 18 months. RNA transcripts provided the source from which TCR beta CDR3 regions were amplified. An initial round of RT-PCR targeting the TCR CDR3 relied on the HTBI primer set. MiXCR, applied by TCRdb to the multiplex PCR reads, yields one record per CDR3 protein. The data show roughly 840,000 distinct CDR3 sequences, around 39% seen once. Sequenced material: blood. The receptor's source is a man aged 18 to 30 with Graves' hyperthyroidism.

CDR3 loop: CSVESGETTYEQYF. The CDR3 DNA sequence: TGCAGCGTTGAGTCAGGGGAGACCACCTACGAGCAGTACTTC. The chain carries TRBV29-1 and TRBJ2-7; D might be TRBD1 (6 bases). The V end lost 3 bases, the J end lost 2 bases, and 14 bases lay between the germline ends. The CDR3 totals 14 residues. Germline V gene data show CDR1 as SQVTM and CDR2 as ANQGSEA.